Below are 24 T cell receptor beta chains sequenced from a single sample in a study of blood T cells in healthy people across ages (dated by TCRdb to between 2014 and 2017). The method was 5' RACE. The sequencer was an Illumina HiSeq 2500. A second PCR of roughly 7 to 12 cycles was performed with a sample-barcoded 5' primer and a J-beta primer mix. Using fastp at Q25 and MiXCR, TCRdb reprocessed the public reads and kept productive beta chains. A single entry per CDR3 protein holds the most common genes and DNA from its merged rows. The sample records around 1,500,000 distinct CDR3 sequences, 28% of which are singletons. Approximately 7.7% of the sample is held by the ten biggest clonotypes. The sequenced sample was blood. Receptor source: a woman between 25 and 40 years old in good health.

The V call is TRBV7-2, the J call TRBJ1-6; D is possibly TRBD1 (5 bases). The V end lost 2 bases, the J end lost 7 bases, and 15 bases lay between the germline ends. This CDR3 spans 16 amino acids. Germline CDR1 reads SGHTA; CDR2 reads FQGNSA. The CDR3 nucleotides read TGTGCCAGCAGCTTAAACGGGCGTGCAGGGAATTCACCCCTCCACTTT. Its translation is CASSLNGRAGNSPLHF. The variable domain in full, completed from reference TRBV7-2 and TRBJ1-6, reads GAGVSQSPSNKVTEKGKDVELRCDPISGHTALYWYRQSLGQGLEFLIYFQGNSAPDKSGLPSDRFSAERTGGSVSTLTIQRTQQEDSAVYLCASSLNGRAGNSPLHFGNGTRLTVT.

The chain links TRBV12-3 or TRBV12-4 to TRBJ2-4; no definite D call. Trimming left V 6 bases short and J 13 bases short, with 19 bases between. CDR3 length equals 13 residues. This CDR3 is CASSKSRSSEQYF. CDR3 nucleotide sequence: TGTGCCAGCAGCAAATCTAGGTCAAGTGAGCAGTACTTC.

As regards this clonotype: A much more abundant neighbour one base away suggests this may be a read error. The CDR3, as DNA: TGTGCCAGCAGCGTAGAGGTAGCGTCAAGGAATGAGCAGTACTTC. It translates to CASSVEVASRNEQYF. The rearrangement links TRBV9 to TRBJ2-7, with a possible D match to TRBD2 (5 bases). Trimming stripped 0 bases from V and 7 bases from J, with 17 bases between. Germline-derived CDR1 and CDR2 are SGDLS and YYNGEE. The CDR3 has 15 amino acids.

The rearrangement joins TRBV24-1 to TRBJ2-7; no firm D call. CDR3 length: 16 amino acids. Trimming cost V 5 bases and J 0 bases, with 16 bases left between them. The germline CDR1 and CDR2 sequences are KGHDR and SFDVKD. CDR3 protein: CATSVLPRTNSYEQYF. The CDR3 DNA reads as TGTGCCACCAGTGTCCTTCCCCGGACGAACTCCTACGAGCAGTACTTC.

About this clonotype: A much larger clone is a single base away; this may be a read error. Here the CDR3 reads CASSLDSGASCEQYF. The CDR3 bases are TGTGCCAGCAGCTTAGATTCCGGGGCCTCCTGCGAGCAGTACTTC. The chain uses TRBV7-9 and TRBJ2-7; D may be TRBD1 or TRBD2 (5 bases each). The CDR3 spans 15 residues. CDR1 is SEHNR, CDR2 FQNEAQ, per germline (reference sequence).

V and J are TRBV6-1 and TRBJ1-6, with 7 positions matching TRBD1. The CDR3 totals 14 residues. J lost 9 bases, V lost 4 bases, and 6 bases had no gene match. Germline assignment: CDR1 MNHNS and CDR2 SASEGT. CDR3 sequence: CASSARTGSSPLHF. CDR3 nucleotide sequence: TGTGCCAGCAGTGCCCGGACAGGAAGTTCACCCCTCCACTTT.

This clonotype was detected a few times. The V gene is TRBV7-3, the J gene TRBJ2-3; D ambiguous. Germline V gene sequence: CDR1 SGHTA, CDR2 FQGTGA. Trimming stripped 4 bases from V and 4 bases from J, with 27 bases between. The CDR3 runs 19 residues. CDR3 sequence reads: CASSSQILTGPSAADTQYF. Written as DNA, the CDR3 is TGTGCCAGCAGCTCCCAGATTCTTACGGGTCCTTCAGCAGCAGATACGCAGTATTTT. The whole variable domain, remainder taken from reference TRBV7-3 and TRBJ2-3, is GAGVSQTPSNKVTEKGKYVELRCDPISGHTALYWYRQSLGQGPEFLIYFQGTGAADDSGLPNDRFFAVRPEGSVSTLKIQRTERGDSAVYLCASSSQILTGPSAADTQYFGPGTRLTVL.

This rearrangement joins TRBV6-5 to TRBJ2-5, with D perhaps matching TRBD2 (6 bases). Looked up from germline, CDR1 is MNHEY and CDR2 is SVGAGI. This CDR3 region has 15 residues. V was shortened by 5 bases and J by 11 bases, with 24 bases between the two germline ends. The CDR3 here is CASSTSETSTNEQYF. The DNA of the CDR3 is TGTGCCAGCAGTACTTCCGAGACTAGTACCAATGAGCAGTACTTC.

The J gene is TRBJ1-2, the V gene TRBV20-1, with 7 bases identical to TRBD1. J was trimmed by 8 bases and V by 6 bases; bases with no gene match: 12. This CDR3 has 13 residues. Looked up from germline, CDR1 is DFQATT and CDR2 is SNEGSKA (reference sequence). The CDR3 sequence: CSADRSGGQGYTF. The CDR3 DNA sequence: TGCAGTGCCGACCGATCAGGGGGACAGGGCTACACCTTC.

The rearrangement links TRBV20-1 to TRBJ1-6; 9 positions agree with TRBD1. Germline CDR1 DFQATT, CDR2 SNEGSKA (reference sequence). CDR3 size: 14 residues. Trimming cost V 4 bases and J 7 bases; bases outside gene matches: 5. CDR3 coding DNA: TGCAGTGCTAAAACCGGGACAGGGAATTCACCCCTCCACTTT. It is translated as CSAKTGTGNSPLHF.

On this clonotype: The germline gene is not matched at one end of the junction; a read error may be the cause. This chain joins TRBV10-3 and TRBJ2-4; D is perhaps TRBD2 (6 bases). CDR1 and CDR2 (germline): ENHRY, SYGVKD. The CDR3 has 13 residues. CDR3 DNA sequence: TGTGCCACCAGTGAGTCGGGAGAGAACATTCAGTACTTC. Translating it yields CATSESGENIQYF.

A few counts support this clonotype. V and J are TRBV30 and TRBJ1-2; 9 bases are a match to TRBD1. The CDR3 runs to 15 residues. J was trimmed by 8 bases and V by 2 bases; bases with no gene match: 12. From germline, CDR1 is GTSNPN and CDR2 SVGIG (reference sequence). CDR3 region: CAWSKGQGKNPGYTF. The CDR3, as DNA: TGTGCCTGGAGTAAAGGACAGGGGAAAAATCCGGGCTACACCTTC.

V usage is TRBV7-2 and J usage is TRBJ2-7; D is ambiguous. V was cut by 1 base and J by 4 bases, with 14 bases left in between. The CDR3 length is 15 residues. Germline V CDR1 and CDR2: SGHTA, FQGNSA. Here the CDR3 reads CASSLERPPVYEQYF. The CDR3 bases are TGTGCCAGCAGCTTAGAGAGGCCCCCGGTGTACGAGCAGTACTTC. The full variable domain, in which reference TRBV7-2 and TRBJ2-7 provide the parts outside the CDR3, is GAGVSQSPSNKVTEKGKDVELRCDPISGHTALYWYRQSLGQGLEFLIYFQGNSAPDKSGLPSDRFSAERTGGSVSTLTIQRTQQEDSAVYLCASSLERPPVYEQYFGPGTRLTVT.

This clonotype occurred many times. V gene TRBV4-3 combines with J gene TRBJ2-7; D ambiguous. CDR1 LGHNA and CDR2 YSLEER come from the germline V gene. CDR3 length equals 14 residues. Trimming took 0 bases from V and 4 from J, leaving 10 bases between them. The CDR3 loop reads CASSQEDYNYEQYF. CDR3 bases: TGCGCCAGCAGCCAAGAGGATTACAATTACGAGCAGTACTTC.

The J gene is TRBJ2-7, the V gene TRBV2; D is uncertain. The germline V gene has CDR1 SNHLY and CDR2 FYNNEI. Trimming stripped 5 bases from V and 4 bases from J, with 15 bases between. There are 14 residues in the CDR3. The CDR3 loop is CASSRTAAFYEQYF. The CDR3 DNA sequence: TGTGCCAGCAGTCGGACGGCGGCGTTTTACGAGCAGTACTTC.

About this clonotype: It may be a read error: a sequence one base away is much more abundant. This sequence joins TRBV12-3 or TRBV12-4 and TRBJ2-7; a possible D gene is TRBD1 (5 bases). V was pared by 4 bases and J by 7 bases, with 20 bases between. The CDR3 runs to 15 residues. CDR3 region: CASSYGRDRYNEQYF. CDR3 nucleotide sequence: TGTGCCAGCAGTTACGGCAGGGATCGGTACAATGAGCAGTACTTC.

This rearrangement joins TRBV9 to TRBJ1-1; possibly TRBD1 for D (5 bases). With 4 bases removed from V and 4 bases from J, the gap between germline ends came to 14 bases. This CDR3 is 14 amino acids long. The germline V gene encodes CDR1 SGDLS and CDR2 YYNGEE. CDR3 nucleotides: TGTGCCAGCAGCCCCGGGACCTCTGGCACTGAAGCTTTCTTT. This codes for CASSPGTSGTEAFF.

This clonotype was seen ten or more times. This rearrangement joins TRBV20-1 to TRBJ2-1, with D tentatively TRBD2 (5 bases). Germline CDR1 and CDR2: DFQATT and SNEGSKA (reference sequence). Trimming removed 1 base from V and 6 bases from J, with 7 bases in between. CDR3 length equals 12 residues. Written as DNA, the CDR3 is TGCAGTGCTAGAGGCCTAGCCAATGAGCAGTTCTTC. Protein: CSARGLANEQFF.

This clonotype has a count of ten or more. The V gene is TRBV6-5, the J gene TRBJ2-7; D possibly matches TRBD1 or TRBD2 (5 bases each). The length of the CDR3 is 13 residues. V lost 0 bases and J 6 bases, leaving 9 bases between the germline ends. From germline, CDR1 is MNHEY and CDR2 SVGAGI. The CDR3 region has the DNA TGTGCCAGCAGTTACTCCACCGGGGCCGAGCAGTACTTC. It encodes CASSYSTGAEQYF.

This clonotype has more than one count but fewer than ten. This chain uses TRBV25-1 with TRBJ2-4; tentatively, D is TRBD1 or TRBD2 (5 bases each). The CDR3 contains 14 residues. V was pared by 3 bases and J by 6 bases, with 12 bases between. Germline lookup yields CDR1 MGHDK and CDR2 SYGVNS. The CDR3 protein is CASSDPGTSNIQYF. The CDR3 nucleotides are TGTGCCAGCAGTGACCCCGGGACCTCAAACATTCAGTACTTC.

A note on this clonotype: Just one base apart from a much larger clone, this may be a read error. V and J are TRBV29-1 and TRBJ2-3; no reliable D call. Germline assignment: CDR1 SQVTM and CDR2 ANQGSEA. V gave up 3 bases and J gave up 2 bases, with 9 bases separating them. This CDR3 is built from 13 residues. The CDR3 here is CSVEGRITDTQYF. DNA for the CDR3: TGCAGCGTTGAGGGCCGTATCACAGATACGCAGTATTTT.

This clonotype occurred a few times. This rearrangement joins TRBV20-1 to TRBJ2-1, with D possibly being TRBD2 (7 bases). Germline V CDR1 and CDR2: DFQATT, SNEGSKA (reference sequence). V shed 0 bases and J shed 7 bases, with 16 bases lying between them. The CDR3 runs to 15 residues. The CDR3 loop is CSAREGGGARNEQFF. The CDR3 nucleotides are TGCAGTGCTAGAGAAGGGGGGGGCGCAAGGAATGAGCAGTTCTTC.

This clonotype was picked up a small number of times. V gene TRBV5-1 combines with J gene TRBJ2-7; 13 bases map to TRBD2. The CDR3 sequence is 15 residues long. The germline CDR1 and CDR2 sequences are SGHRS and YFSETQ. The junction had 9 bases not matched to a gene; V was cut back by 5 bases and J by 7 bases. The CDR3 nucleotides are TGCGCCAGCAGTCCGACTAGCGGGGGGCCGGGGGAGCAGTACTTC. It specifies CASSPTSGGPGEQYF.

The CDR3 is CSVAGGPNSPLHF. In DNA form, the CDR3 reads TGCAGCGTTGCCGGCGGCCCCAATTCACCCCTCCACTTT. J is TRBJ1-6 and V is TRBV29-1; no reliable D call. The germline V and J ends were trimmed by 4 bases and 7 bases, with 11 bases remaining between them. The CDR3 covers 13 residues. Looked up from germline, CDR1 is SQVTM and CDR2 is ANQGSEA.